This TCR beta chain comes out of a study of T cell responses to AZD1222 COVID-19 vaccine. Findings and caveats of the study: As reported, nearly half of all spike-specific TCRs target variant regions that are unmutated. The study sampled repertoires only after the peak T cell response. Researchers report vaccine-associated CD4 TCRs spanning spike, with dominance at 160-218 and 743-854. Females made up more of the donors, who were largely white British, and clonal diversity may have come out too low.

Using immunoSEQ multiplex PCR, the repertoire was profiled, and TCRdb retains in-frame clones only, with some absent. The data hold 140,000 to 150,000 clones, with approximately 90% observed a single time. CDR3 size: 14 residues. In germline, CDR1 is MNHEY, CDR2 SMNVEV (reference sequence). Regarding this clone: Its antigen is still unknown. At one end, the junction sequence differs from germline, possibly due to a read error.

The source was peripheral blood, collected on day 0 of AZD1222 vaccination. The chain has TRBV27 and TRBJ1-6, with 10 bases identical to TRBD1. This sequence originates from an adult in good health. CDR3 DNA sequence: TGTGCCAGCAGTGTGGGACAGGGGTATTCTCCCCTCCACTTT. Translation: CASSVGQGYSPLHF.